The clone carrying this TCR beta chain has just one count. The record originates from a study of shared clonotypes between healthy human individuals. Produced via immunoSEQ multiplex PCR; TCRdb's table is partial and in-frame only. Here the sample spans more than 2 million clones, about 93% being singletons. CDR3 length: 15 amino acids. V was trimmed by 0 bases and J by 7 bases, leaving 10 bases between them. Germline V gene lookup returns CDR1 LGHNA and CDR2 YSLEER. Naive-designated CD8 cells lacked CD45RO, were positively enriched for CCR7, and omitted terminally differentiated effector memory CD45RA+ cells.

The sequence was collected from a young man in good health. Some clones in this sample may be carry-over from other donors' samples. The sequenced sample consisted of naive CD8+ T cells from PBMCs. The chain couples TRBV4-3 to TRBJ1-6; possible D gene TRBD1, 6 bases. CDR3 coding DNA: TGCGCCAGCAGCCAAGATGAGGGGGGGAATTCACCCCTCCACTTT. Encoded protein: CASSQDEGGNSPLHF.